These T cell receptor beta chains were read from a single sample in a study of blood T cell repertoires in COVID-19. The assay was immunoSEQ multiplex PCR, and TCRdb's table has in-frame clones only and misses some. Of more than 300,000 clones in the sample, about nine tenths were seen once. The sequenced material came from PBMCs or T cells enriched from blood (not recorded which). These receptors all stem from a woman aged 25 to 39 who had recovered from COVID-19. Both conserved end residues are part of each CDR3. D genes are given only for firm matches. Rows give clone size only sometimes, using once, few, many, or a class for an expanded clone.

J gene | clone size | V gene | D gene | CDR3 protein | CDR3 DNA
TRBJ2-1 | - | TRBV24-1 | TRBD1 | CATSAAGTGGVNEQFF | TGTGCCACCAGTGCCGCCGGGACAGGGGGCGTTAATGAGCAGTTCTTC
TRBJ2-3 | once | TRBV14 | TRBD2 | CASSQGTGTKSTDTQYF | TGTGCCAGCAGCCAAGGGACCGGGACTAAATCCACAGATACGCAGTATTTT
TRBJ1-5 | - | TRBV6-5 | TRBD1 | CASRPPRDRDQPQHF | TGTGCCAGCAGGCCCCCCCGGGACAGGGATCAGCCCCAGCATTTT
TRBJ2-1 | - | TRBV28 | - | CTSTSGSLSSYNEQFF | TGTACCAGCACCTCCGGGAGTTTGAGCTCCTACAATGAGCAGTTCTTC
TRBJ1-6 | - | TRBV3-1/TRBV3-2 | - | CASSFFGRVGNSPLHF | TGTGCCAGCAGCTTCTTCGGCAGGGTGGGGAATTCACCCCTCCACTTT
TRBJ2-2 | - | TRBV7-9 | TRBD2 | CASSLVGLAGVSTGELFF | TGTGCCAGCAGCTTAGTGGGACTAGCGGGAGTAAGCACCGGGGAGCTGTTTTTT
TRBJ2-3 | - | TRBV1 | - | CTSSAVGLAVMSTDTQYF | TGCACCAGCAGCGCGGTGGGACTAGCGGTTATGAGCACAGATACGCAGTATTTT
TRBJ1-2 | - | TRBV11-2 | - | CASSRRINYGYTF | TGTGCCAGCAGCAGGCGGATTAACTATGGCTACACCTTC
TRBJ1-3 | - | TRBV30 | - | CAWDPQGGNTIYF | TGTGCCTGGGATCCTCAGGGAGGAAACACCATATATTTT
TRBJ2-4 | - | TRBV5-8 | - | CASSWGGQYF | TGTGCCAGCAGCTGGGGGGGCCAGTACTTC
TRBJ2-7 | - | TRBV4-1 | - | CASSQDLQDTDYEQYF | TGCGCCAGCAGCCAAGACCTTCAGGACACAGACTACGAGCAGTACTTC
TRBJ2-7 | - | TRBV28 | TRBD2 | CASSSSSGSHGQYF | TGTGCCAGCAGTTCGTCTAGCGGGAGTCACGGGCAGTACTTC
TRBJ1-4 | - | TRBV3-1/TRBV3-2 | - | CASSLRSNEKLFF | TGTGCCAGCAGCCTACGCAGTAATGAAAAACTGTTTTTT
TRBJ1-2 | - | TRBV11-2 | TRBD1 | CASSDRAQYGYTF | TGTGCCAGCAGTGACAGGGCTCAGTATGGCTACACCTTC
TRBJ2-6 | - | TRBV13 | - | CASSLGLLGEKSSGANVLTF | TGTGCCAGCAGCTTAGGCCTGCTCGGGGAGAAAAGCTCTGGGGCCAACGTCCTGACTTTC
TRBJ2-7 | - | TRBV12-3/TRBV12-4 | - | CASSLGGPYEQYF | TGTGCCAGCAGTTTAGGAGGTCCCTACGAGCAGTACTTC
TRBJ2-7 | - | TRBV5-4 | TRBD2 | CASSFASGRRRGEQYF | TGTGCCAGCAGCTTTGCTAGCGGGAGGCGACGTGGAGAGCAGTACTTC
TRBJ1-1 | - | TRBV27 | - | CASSLSAGENTEAFF | TGTGCCAGCAGTTTATCGGCAGGGGAAAACACTGAAGCTTTCTTT
TRBJ2-5 | once | TRBV19 | TRBD1 | CASSSGDRGEWGETQYF | TGTGCCAGTAGTTCCGGTGACAGGGGGGAGTGGGGAGAGACCCAGTACTTC
TRBJ2-3 | - | TRBV12-3/TRBV12-4 | - | CASSFTYTDTQYF | TGTGCCAGCAGTTTTACCTACACAGATACGCAGTATTTT
TRBJ2-1 | - | TRBV19 | - | CASSPGPRGIFTDEQFF | TGTGCCAGTAGCCCCGGACCCCGCGGGATTTTTACCGATGAGCAGTTCTTC
TRBJ1-1 | - | TRBV11-2 | TRBD1 | CASSNGQGALGTEAFF | TGTGCCAGCAGCAACGGACAGGGGGCGCTTGGAACTGAAGCTTTCTTT
TRBJ2-7 | once | TRBV11-2 | - | CASSHVAGAEQYF | TGTGCCAGCAGCCACGTGGCGGGGGCCGAGCAGTACTTC
TRBJ1-5 | - | TRBV6-6 | - | CASASHSNQPQHF | TGTGCCAGCGCCAGTCATAGCAATCAGCCCCAGCATTTT
TRBJ1-1 | - | TRBV6-5 | - | CASTRDTQGNTEAFF | TGTGCCAGCACCCGAGACACACAGGGGAACACTGAAGCTTTCTTT
TRBJ1-6 | - | TRBV3-1/TRBV3-2 | - | CASSRQANSPLHF | TGTGCCAGCAGTCGACAGGCTAATTCACCCCTCCACTTT
TRBJ1-2 | - | TRBV7-9 | - | CASSASLGENYGYTF | TGTGCCAGCAGCGCGTCTTTGGGAGAAAACTATGGCTACACCTTC
TRBJ2-5 | - | TRBV5-1 | TRBD1 | CASSSMDRASRETQYF | TGCGCCAGCAGCTCAATGGACAGGGCCTCCCGGGAGACCCAGTACTTC
TRBJ2-1 | - | TRBV19 | - | CASRIGASSSYNEQFF | TGTGCCAGTAGGATAGGGGCCTCGAGCTCCTACAATGAGCAGTTCTTC
TRBJ1-1 | - | TRBV6-5 | - | CASSYSWGPKNTEAFF | TGTGCCAGCAGTTACTCTTGGGGGCCGAAGAACACTGAAGCTTTCTTT
TRBJ2-7 | - | TRBV11-2 | - | CASSLVGQGLYEQYF | TGTGCCAGCAGCTTAGTGGGCCAGGGACTCTACGAGCAGTACTTC
TRBJ2-6 | - | TRBV18 | TRBD1 | CASSAATAGGPSGANVLTF | TGTGCCAGCTCAGCCGCCACGGCAGGGGGACCTTCTGGGGCCAACGTCCTGACTTTC
TRBJ1-1 | - | TRBV6-4 | - | CASSLNLEANTEAFF | TGTGCCAGCAGTCTGAATCTGGAGGCGAACACTGAAGCTTTCTTT
TRBJ2-3 | - | TRBV3-1/TRBV3-2 | TRBD2 | CASSLRLAGTDTQYF | TGTGCCAGCAGCTTGCGACTAGCGGGGACAGATACGCAGTATTTT
TRBJ2-1 | - | TRBV27 | TRBD2 | CASAAYGGGYNEQFF | TGTGCCAGCGCGGCCTACGGGGGGGGCTACAATGAGCAGTTCTTC
TRBJ1-5 | - | TRBV2 | TRBD1 | CASSQQGARGNQPQHF | TGTGCCAGCAGTCAACAGGGGGCGAGGGGCAATCAGCCCCAGCATTTT
TRBJ2-3 | - | TRBV5-4 | TRBD2 | CASSLLAGWAATDTQYF | TGTGCCAGCAGCTTACTAGCGGGGTGGGCCGCGACAGATACGCAGTATTTT
TRBJ1-3 | - | TRBV28 | - | CASSIGGAGNTIYF | TGTGCCAGCAGTATTGGGGGGGCCGGAAACACCATATATTTT
TRBJ2-2 | - | TRBV5-1 | TRBD1 | CASSWRTGGNGELFF | TGCGCCAGCAGCTGGCGGACAGGGGGGAACGGGGAGCTGTTTTTT
TRBJ1-5 | - | TRBV27 | - | CASSPIRFGSNQPQHF | TGTGCCAGCAGTCCAATCAGGTTTGGAAGCAATCAGCCCCAGCATTTT
TRBJ2-1 | - | TRBV6-4 | TRBD2 | CASSDSGLTSGMLPYNEQFF | TGTGCCAGCAGTGACTCGGGTTTAACTAGCGGGATGCTCCCCTACAATGAGCAGTTCTTC
TRBJ2-7 | - | TRBV3-1/TRBV3-2 | - | CASSHAGREQYF | TGTGCCAGCAGCCACGCAGGGCGGGAGCAGTACTTC
TRBJ1-2 | - | TRBV7-2 | - | CASSSHRALVTSYTF | TGTGCCAGCAGCTCACACAGGGCTTTAGTTACGAGCTACACCTTC
TRBJ2-3 | - | TRBV29-1 | TRBD2 | CSVFGGRSGSFWGTDTQYF | TGCAGCGTTTTTGGGGGAAGGAGCGGGAGTTTTTGGGGCACAGATACGCAGTATTTT
TRBJ2-1 | - | TRBV7-9 | TRBD2 | CASLRGLAGGPTYMNEQFF | TGTGCCAGCCTCAGGGGGCTAGCGGGAGGGCCCACATACATGAATGAGCAGTTCTTC
TRBJ2-5 | - | TRBV10-3 | - | CAISESPDLQQETQYF | TGTGCCATCAGTGAGTCCCCGGACTTACAACAAGAGACCCAGTACTTC
TRBJ1-1 | - | TRBV18 | TRBD1 | CASSPGTGATPFMNTEAFF | TGTGCCAGCTCACCCGGGACAGGAGCTACTCCATTCATGAACACTGAAGCTTTCTTT
TRBJ2-1 | - | TRBV5-1 | TRBD2 | CASSLQGLAAEQFF | TGCGCCAGCAGCTTGCAGGGTCTAGCGGCCGAGCAGTTCTTC
TRBJ1-1 | - | TRBV18 | - | CASSPEDDTLVGAFF | TGTGCCAGCTCCCCCGAGGATGATACCCTAGTTGGGGCTTTCTTT
TRBJ2-1 | - | TRBV27 | - | CASSLSLLAFYNEQFF | TGTGCCAGCAGTTTATCGCTCCTAGCGTTTTACAATGAGCAGTTCTTC
TRBJ2-2 | - | TRBV29-1 | - | CSGIEGEDTGELFF | TGCAGCGGGATAGAGGGAGAGGACACCGGGGAGCTGTTTTTT
TRBJ1-4 | - | TRBV7-9 | - | CASSQDTNHEKLFF | TGTGCCAGCAGTCAGGACACTAACCATGAAAAACTGTTTTTT